This is a list of T cell receptor beta chains from one sample in a study of response to subunit inactivated influenza vaccine. TCRdb re-called the RT-PCR reads with MiXCR, one entry per CDR3 protein. The profile shows roughly 460,000 distinct CDR3 sequences, around 9.9% of them singletons. Sequenced here: PBMCs from blood, sampled 40 to 50 days after vaccination. All receptors come from a man aged 45-65 years who received an inactivated influenza vaccine. The conserved cysteine and the conserved F or W are not part of the CDR3 here. The D gene is left open where the match is weak.

J: TRBJ2-2; V: TRBV4-3; D: -; CDR3: ASSQDGAGELF
J: TRBJ2-7; V: TRBV15; D: -; CDR3: ATSRDPGNTYEQY
J: TRBJ2-2; V: TRBV11-2; D: -; CDR3: ASSFTTNTGELF
J: TRBJ2-2; V: TRBV27; D: -; CDR3: ASSLSNTGELF
J: TRBJ2-3; V: TRBV25-1; D: -; CDR3: ASSDYEGGQDTQY
J: TRBJ2-5; V: TRBV29-1; D: -; CDR3: SVRRGHQETQY
J: TRBJ2-5; V: TRBV10-2; D: -; CDR3: ASKVYGRFQETQY
J: TRBJ2-3; V: TRBV7-9; D: -; CDR3: ASSLGTYGTDTQY
J: TRBJ1-5; V: TRBV5-6; D: -; CDR3: ASSLSVRGDQPQH
J: TRBJ2-3; V: TRBV12-3/TRBV12-4; D: -; CDR3: ASSLFGRGTDTQY
J: TRBJ2-4; V: TRBV7-2; D: TRBD2; CDR3: ASSRGGRAIQY
J: TRBJ2-2; V: TRBV5-5; D: TRBD2; CDR3: ASSPGLAEINTGELF
J: TRBJ2-3; V: TRBV11-2; D: -; CDR3: ASSLFGPDTQY
J: TRBJ2-7; V: TRBV29-1; D: TRBD1; CDR3: SVEVYYRGVSYEQY
J: TRBJ1-1; V: TRBV20-1; D: -; CDR3: SAKLVMNTEAF
J: TRBJ1-5; V: TRBV18; D: -; CDR3: ASSPQGGNQPQH
J: TRBJ2-3; V: TRBV4-1; D: -; CDR3: ASSQTRGGTDTQY
J: TRBJ2-7; V: TRBV29-1; D: TRBD2; CDR3: SVESGGFEQY
J: TRBJ2-3; V: TRBV18; D: -; CDR3: ASSPGPQDRLLTQY
J: TRBJ2-3; V: TRBV6-1; D: -; CDR3: ASSLAGLDTQY
J: TRBJ2-5; V: TRBV20-1; D: -; CDR3: SAPPTGQKETQY
J: TRBJ1-1; V: TRBV20-1; D: -; CDR3: SASEGPLNTEAF
J: TRBJ2-5; V: TRBV20-1; D: -; CDR3: SARGGAETQY
J: TRBJ2-2; V: TRBV7-2; D: -; CDR3: ASRRRELTGELF
J: TRBJ2-7; V: TRBV10-3; D: TRBD2; CDR3: AITGGAGGTYEQY
J: TRBJ2-3; V: TRBV9; D: -; CDR3: ASSVRGSTDTQY
J: TRBJ1-5; V: TRBV4-1; D: -; CDR3: ASSQDWGNQPQH
J: TRBJ2-3; V: TRBV5-1; D: -; CDR3: ASSLGRTADTQY
J: TRBJ2-3; V: TRBV18; D: -; CDR3: ASSKGVNTDTQY
J: TRBJ2-7; V: TRBV20-1; D: -; CDR3: SASDWSSYEQY
J: TRBJ2-5; V: TRBV9; D: -; CDR3: ASSVGAVLQETQY
J: TRBJ2-1; V: TRBV20-1; D: -; CDR3: SASSRGYEQF
J: TRBJ2-7; V: TRBV10-3; D: -; CDR3: AISEGPVSYEQY
J: TRBJ2-3; V: TRBV20-1; D: -; CDR3: SASPGANTDTQY
J: TRBJ2-7; V: TRBV6-1; D: -; CDR3: ASRPRGTSYEQY
J: TRBJ2-7; V: TRBV4-3; D: -; CDR3: ASSRGLPDYEQY
J: TRBJ2-3; V: TRBV18; D: -; CDR3: ASSPRRATDTQY
J: TRBJ2-7; V: TRBV12-3/TRBV12-4; D: TRBD1; CDR3: ASSLEGALVEQY
J: TRBJ2-7; V: TRBV25-1; D: TRBD1; CDR3: ASSPPPGQGSYEQY
J: TRBJ2-7; V: TRBV4-1; D: TRBD1; CDR3: ASSLQGVAGGRINYEQY
J: TRBJ2-2; V: TRBV7-9; D: TRBD1; CDR3: ASSLGTGAAGELF
J: TRBJ1-5; V: TRBV12-3/TRBV12-4; D: TRBD1; CDR3: ASSFPGQGNQPQH
J: TRBJ2-5; V: TRBV7-7; D: TRBD2; CDR3: ASSPATTSGRETQY
J: TRBJ1-1; V: TRBV5-1; D: -; CDR3: ASSLEGIDEAF
J: TRBJ2-5; V: TRBV12-3/TRBV12-4; D: -; CDR3: ASSLAAGAGETQY
J: TRBJ2-7; V: TRBV10-3; D: TRBD2; CDR3: AISELGLVLYEQY
J: TRBJ2-1; V: TRBV6-2/TRBV6-3; D: TRBD1; CDR3: ASIGQGHEQF
J: TRBJ2-7; V: TRBV9; D: -; CDR3: ASSVGVTSYEQY
J: TRBJ2-1; V: TRBV7-9; D: -; CDR3: ASSFTGNEQF
J: TRBJ2-3; V: TRBV29-1; D: -; CDR3: SVEVTGRQGTQY
J: TRBJ1-5; V: TRBV28; D: -; CDR3: ASSLFGGLGH
J: TRBJ1-1; V: TRBV5-1; D: -; CDR3: ASSFWGYTEAF
J: TRBJ2-2; V: TRBV6-1; D: TRBD1; CDR3: ASRDGTAGELF
J: TRBJ2-3; V: TRBV12-3/TRBV12-4; D: -; CDR3: ASTLRDHRMY
J: TRBJ2-1; V: TRBV18; D: -; CDR3: ASSPEGLGYNEQF
J: TRBJ1-1; V: TRBV6-5; D: -; CDR3: ASSYSGGFSEAF
J: TRBJ1-4; V: TRBV27; D: TRBD1; CDR3: ASRLFPGQGTNEKLF
J: TRBJ2-1; V: TRBV7-3; D: TRBD2; CDR3: ASSLMSSGRREQF